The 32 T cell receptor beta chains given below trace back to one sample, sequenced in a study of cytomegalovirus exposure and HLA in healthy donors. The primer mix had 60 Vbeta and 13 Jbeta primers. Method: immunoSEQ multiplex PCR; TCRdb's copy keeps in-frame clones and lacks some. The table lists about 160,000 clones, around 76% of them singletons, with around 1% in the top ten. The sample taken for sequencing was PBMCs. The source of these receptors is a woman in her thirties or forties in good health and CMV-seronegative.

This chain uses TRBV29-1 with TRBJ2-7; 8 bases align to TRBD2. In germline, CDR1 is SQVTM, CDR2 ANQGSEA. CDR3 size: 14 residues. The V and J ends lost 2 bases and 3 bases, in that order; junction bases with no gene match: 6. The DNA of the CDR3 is TGCAGCGTTGAAAAGCTAGCGGGTCGCTACGAGCAGTACTTC. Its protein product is CSVEKLAGRYEQYF.

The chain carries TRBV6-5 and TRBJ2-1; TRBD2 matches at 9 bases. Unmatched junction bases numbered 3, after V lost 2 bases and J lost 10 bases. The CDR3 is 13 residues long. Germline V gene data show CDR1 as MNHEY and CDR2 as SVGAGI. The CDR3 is CASSYLTSGEQFF. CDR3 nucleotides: TGTGCCAGCAGTTACCTGACTAGCGGCGAGCAGTTCTTC.

For the CDR3, the DNA is TGTGCCAGCAGCCACGTTACTAGCGCCTCCTACAATGAGCAGTTCTTC. Protein product: CASSHVTSASYNEQFF. The rearrangement joins TRBV2 to TRBJ2-1; 7 nucleotides align to TRBD2. The V gene's germline CDR1 is SNHLY and CDR2 FYNNEI. The J segment lost 0 bases and the V segment lost 6 bases, leaving 8 bases of the junction unmatched. CDR3 length: 16 amino acids.

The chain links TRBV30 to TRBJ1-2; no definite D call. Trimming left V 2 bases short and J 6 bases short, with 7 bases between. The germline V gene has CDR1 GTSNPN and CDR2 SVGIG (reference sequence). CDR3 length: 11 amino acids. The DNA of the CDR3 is TGTGCCTGGAGTCAAACACATGGCTACACCTTC. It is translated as CAWSQTHGYTF.

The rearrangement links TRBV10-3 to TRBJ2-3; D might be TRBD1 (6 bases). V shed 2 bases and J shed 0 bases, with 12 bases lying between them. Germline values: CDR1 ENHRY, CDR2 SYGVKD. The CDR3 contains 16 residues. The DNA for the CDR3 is TGTGCCATCAGTGAGAAGGGGGTGTCGAGCACAGATACGCAGTATTTT. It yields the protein CAISEKGVSSTDTQYF.

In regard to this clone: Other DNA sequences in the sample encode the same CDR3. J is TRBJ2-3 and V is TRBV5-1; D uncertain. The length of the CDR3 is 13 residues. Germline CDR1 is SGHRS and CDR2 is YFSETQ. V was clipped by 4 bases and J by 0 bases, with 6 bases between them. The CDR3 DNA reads TGCGCCAGCAGCCTGTTGAGCACAGATACGCAGTATTTT. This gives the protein CASSLLSTDTQYF. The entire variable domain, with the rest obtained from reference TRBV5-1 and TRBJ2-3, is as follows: KAGVTQTPRYLIKTRGQQVTLSCSPISGHRSVSWYQQTPGQGLQFLFEYFSETQRNKGNFPGRFSGRQFSNSRSEMNVSTLELGDSALYLCASSLLSTDTQYFGPGTRLTVL.

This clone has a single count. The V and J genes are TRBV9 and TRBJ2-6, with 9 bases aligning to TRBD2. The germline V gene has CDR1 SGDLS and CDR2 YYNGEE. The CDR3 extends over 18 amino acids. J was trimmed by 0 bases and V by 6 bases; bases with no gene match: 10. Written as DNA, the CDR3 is TGTGCCAGCATCATGGGGGCGGGAGGGCCCTCTGGGGCCAACGTCCTGACTTTC. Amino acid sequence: CASIMGAGGPSGANVLTF. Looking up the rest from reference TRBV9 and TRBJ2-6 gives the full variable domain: DSGVTQTPKHLITATGQRVTLRCSPRSGDLSVYWYQQSLDQGLQFLIQYYNGEERAKGNILERFSAQQFPDLHSELNLSSLELGDSALYFCASIMGAGGPSGANVLTFGAGSRLTVL.

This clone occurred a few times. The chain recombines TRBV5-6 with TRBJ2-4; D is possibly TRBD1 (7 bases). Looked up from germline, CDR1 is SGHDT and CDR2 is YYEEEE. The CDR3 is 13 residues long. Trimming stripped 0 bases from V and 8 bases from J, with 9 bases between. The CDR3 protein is CASSLVRGDIQYF. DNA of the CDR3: TGTGCCAGCAGCTTGGTCAGGGGGGACATTCAGTACTTC.

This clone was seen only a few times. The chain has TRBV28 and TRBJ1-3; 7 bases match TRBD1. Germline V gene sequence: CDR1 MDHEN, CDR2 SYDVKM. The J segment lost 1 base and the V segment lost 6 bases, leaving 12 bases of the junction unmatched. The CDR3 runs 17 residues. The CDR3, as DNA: TGTGCCAGCAGCTCTACAGGGGAAAGGGGATCTGGAAACACCATATATTTT. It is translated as CASSSTGERGSGNTIYF.

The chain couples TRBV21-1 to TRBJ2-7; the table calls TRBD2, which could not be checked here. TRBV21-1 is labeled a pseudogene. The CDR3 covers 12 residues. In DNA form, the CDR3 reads TGTGCCAGCAGCCCCTCCGGGGACGAGCAGTACTTC. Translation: CASSPSGDEQYF.

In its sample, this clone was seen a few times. This CDR3 reads CASSLGQGESYEQYF. The CDR3 coding sequence is TGTGCCAGCAGCTTAGGACAGGGCGAATCCTACGAGCAGTACTTC. This chain uses TRBV7-2 with TRBJ2-7; 7 bases fit TRBD1. Germline loops: CDR1 SGHTA, CDR2 FQGNSA. CDR3 length: 15 residues. J gave up 1 base and V 1 base, and 4 bases lay outside the gene matches.

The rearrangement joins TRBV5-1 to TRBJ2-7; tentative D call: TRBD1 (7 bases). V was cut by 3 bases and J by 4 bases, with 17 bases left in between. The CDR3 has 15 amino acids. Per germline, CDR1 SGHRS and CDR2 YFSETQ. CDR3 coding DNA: TGCGCCAGCAGCTGGGGGGACAGTGCTGCTTACGAGCAGTACTTC. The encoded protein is CASSWGDSAAYEQYF.

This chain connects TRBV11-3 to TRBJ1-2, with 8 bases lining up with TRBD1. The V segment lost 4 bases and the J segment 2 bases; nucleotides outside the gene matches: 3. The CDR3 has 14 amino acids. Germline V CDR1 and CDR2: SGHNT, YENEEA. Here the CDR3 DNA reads TGTGCCAGCAGCTCGGACAGGGAGAACTATGGCTACACCTTC. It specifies CASSSDRENYGYTF.

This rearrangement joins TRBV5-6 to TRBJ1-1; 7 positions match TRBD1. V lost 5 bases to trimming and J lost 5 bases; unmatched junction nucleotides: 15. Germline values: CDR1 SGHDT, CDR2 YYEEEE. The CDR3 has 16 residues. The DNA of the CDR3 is TGTGCCAGCAGTTACTATCATCAGGGGGTAAGGACTGAAGCTTTCTTT. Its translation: CASSYYHQGVRTEAFF.

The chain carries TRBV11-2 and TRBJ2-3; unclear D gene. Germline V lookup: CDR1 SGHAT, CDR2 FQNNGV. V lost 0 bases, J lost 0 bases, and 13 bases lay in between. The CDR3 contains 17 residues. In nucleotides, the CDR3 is TGTGCCAGCAGCTTAGATGGGCTGCAAGCTAGCACAGATACGCAGTATTTT. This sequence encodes CASSLDGLQASTDTQYF.

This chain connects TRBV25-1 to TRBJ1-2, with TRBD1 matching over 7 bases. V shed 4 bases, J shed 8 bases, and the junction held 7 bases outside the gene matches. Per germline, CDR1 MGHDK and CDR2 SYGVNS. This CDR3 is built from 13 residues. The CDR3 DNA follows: TGTGCCAGCAGTGGGTTGACAGGGCCAGGCTACACCTTC. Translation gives CASSGLTGPGYTF.

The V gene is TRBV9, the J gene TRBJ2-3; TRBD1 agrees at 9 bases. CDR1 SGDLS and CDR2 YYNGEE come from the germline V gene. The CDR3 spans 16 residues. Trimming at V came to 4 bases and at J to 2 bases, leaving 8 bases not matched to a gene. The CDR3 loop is CASSPRDREPTDTQYF. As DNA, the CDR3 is TGTGCCAGCAGCCCCCGGGACAGGGAACCCACAGATACGCAGTATTTT.

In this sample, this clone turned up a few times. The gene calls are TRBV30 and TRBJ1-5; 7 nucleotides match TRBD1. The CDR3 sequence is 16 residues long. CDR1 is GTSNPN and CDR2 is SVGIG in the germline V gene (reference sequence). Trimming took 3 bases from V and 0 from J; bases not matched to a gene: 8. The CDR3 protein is CAWSVTGSYSNQPQHF. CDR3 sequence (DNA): TGTGCCTGGAGCGTGACAGGGAGCTATAGCAATCAGCCCCAGCATTTT.

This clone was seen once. The CDR3, as DNA: TGTGCCAGCAGGGTATACAGGGATCATGGCTACACCTTC. Residues: CASRVYRDHGYTF. The chain couples TRBV2 to TRBJ1-2; possibly TRBD1 for D (6 bases). This CDR3 contains 13 residues. Germline lookup yields CDR1 SNHLY and CDR2 FYNNEI. V gave up 6 bases and J gave up 6 bases, with 14 bases separating them.

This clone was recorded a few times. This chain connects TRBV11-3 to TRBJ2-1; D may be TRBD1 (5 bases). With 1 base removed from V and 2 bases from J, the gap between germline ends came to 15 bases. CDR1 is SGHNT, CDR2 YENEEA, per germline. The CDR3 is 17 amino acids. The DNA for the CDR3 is TGTGCCAGCAGCTTAGGCCCAGGGTGGGGAACCTACAATGAGCAGTTCTTC. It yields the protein CASSLGPGWGTYNEQFF.

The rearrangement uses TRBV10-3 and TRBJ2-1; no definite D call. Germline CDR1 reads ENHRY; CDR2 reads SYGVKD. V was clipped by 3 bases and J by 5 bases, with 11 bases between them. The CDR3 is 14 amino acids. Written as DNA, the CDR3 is TGTGCCATCAGTGACGGAGTTCCCGACAATGAGCAGTTCTTC. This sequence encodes CAISDGVPDNEQFF.

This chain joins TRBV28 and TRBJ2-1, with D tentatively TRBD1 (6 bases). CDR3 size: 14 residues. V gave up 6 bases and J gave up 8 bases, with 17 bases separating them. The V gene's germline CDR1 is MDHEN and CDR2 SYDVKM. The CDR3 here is CASRRPGPGDEQFF. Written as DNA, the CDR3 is TGTGCCAGCAGGCGCCCCGGACCAGGGGATGAGCAGTTCTTC.

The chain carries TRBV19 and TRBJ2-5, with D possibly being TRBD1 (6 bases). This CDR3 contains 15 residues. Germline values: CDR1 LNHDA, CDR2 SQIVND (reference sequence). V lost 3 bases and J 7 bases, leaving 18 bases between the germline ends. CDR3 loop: CASSIPGTPLGTQYF. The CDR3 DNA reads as TGTGCCAGTAGTATCCCCGGGACACCGTTGGGGACCCAGTACTTC.

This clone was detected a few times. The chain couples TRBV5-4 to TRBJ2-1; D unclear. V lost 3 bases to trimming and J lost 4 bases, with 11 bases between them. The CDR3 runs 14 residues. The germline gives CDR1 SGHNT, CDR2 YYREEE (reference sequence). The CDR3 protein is CASSSLKTYNEQFF. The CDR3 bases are TGTGCCAGCAGCTCCTTGAAGACATACAATGAGCAGTTCTTC.

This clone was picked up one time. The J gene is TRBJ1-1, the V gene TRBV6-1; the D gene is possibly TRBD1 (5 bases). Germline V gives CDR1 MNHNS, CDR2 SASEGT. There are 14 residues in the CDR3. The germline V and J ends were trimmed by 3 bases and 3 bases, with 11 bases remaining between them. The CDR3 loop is CASSEQTVYTEAFF. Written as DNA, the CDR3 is TGTGCCAGCAGTGAGCAGACAGTTTACACTGAAGCTTTCTTT.

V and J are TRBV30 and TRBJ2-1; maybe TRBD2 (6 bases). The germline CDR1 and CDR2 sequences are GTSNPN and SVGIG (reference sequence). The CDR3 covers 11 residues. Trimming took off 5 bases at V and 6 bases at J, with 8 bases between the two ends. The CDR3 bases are TGTGCCTGGGGACTAACCAATGAGCAGTTCTTC. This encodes CAWGLTNEQFF.

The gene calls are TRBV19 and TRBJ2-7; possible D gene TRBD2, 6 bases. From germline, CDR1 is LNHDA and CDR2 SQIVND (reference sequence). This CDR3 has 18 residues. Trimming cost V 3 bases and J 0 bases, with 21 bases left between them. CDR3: CASSIRSPGRGPSYEQYF. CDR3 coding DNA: TGTGCCAGTAGTATCCGTAGCCCCGGGCGGGGCCCCTCCTACGAGCAGTACTTC.

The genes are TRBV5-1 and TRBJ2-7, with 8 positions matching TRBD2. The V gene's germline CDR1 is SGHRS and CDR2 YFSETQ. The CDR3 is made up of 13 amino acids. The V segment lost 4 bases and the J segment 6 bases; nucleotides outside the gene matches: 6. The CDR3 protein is CASSGGLVGEQYF. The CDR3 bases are TGCGCCAGCAGCGGGGGACTAGTCGGCGAGCAGTACTTC.

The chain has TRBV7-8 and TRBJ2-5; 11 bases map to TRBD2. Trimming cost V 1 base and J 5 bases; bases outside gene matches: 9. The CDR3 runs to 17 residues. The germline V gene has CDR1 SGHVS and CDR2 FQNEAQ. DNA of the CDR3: TGTGCCAGCAGCTTAGTTGGGTTGACTAGCGGGAAGGAGACCCAGTACTTC. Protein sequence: CASSLVGLTSGKETQYF.

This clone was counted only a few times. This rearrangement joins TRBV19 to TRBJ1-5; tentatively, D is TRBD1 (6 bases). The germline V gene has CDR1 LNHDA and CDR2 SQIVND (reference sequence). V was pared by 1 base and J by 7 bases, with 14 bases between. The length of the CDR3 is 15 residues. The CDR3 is CASSIGTGMGQPQHF. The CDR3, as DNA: TGTGCCAGTAGTATAGGCACAGGGATGGGGCAGCCCCAGCATTTT.

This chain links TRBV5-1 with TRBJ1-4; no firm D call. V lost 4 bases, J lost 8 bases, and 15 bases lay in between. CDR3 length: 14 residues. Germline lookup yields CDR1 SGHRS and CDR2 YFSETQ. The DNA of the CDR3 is TGCGCCAGCAGCCCTGCCACGGGCGGGGAAAAACTGTTTTTT. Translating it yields CASSPATGGEKLFF.

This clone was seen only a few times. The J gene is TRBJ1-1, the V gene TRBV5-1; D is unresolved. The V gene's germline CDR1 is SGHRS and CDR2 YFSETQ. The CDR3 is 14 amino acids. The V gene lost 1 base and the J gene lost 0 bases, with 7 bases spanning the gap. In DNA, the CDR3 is TGCGCCAGCAGCTTGTTCGGGGTGAACACTGAAGCTTTCTTT. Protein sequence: CASSLFGVNTEAFF. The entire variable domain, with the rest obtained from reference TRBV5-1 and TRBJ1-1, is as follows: KAGVTQTPRYLIKTRGQQVTLSCSPISGHRSVSWYQQTPGQGLQFLFEYFSETQRNKGNFPGRFSGRQFSNSRSEMNVSTLELGDSALYLCASSLFGVNTEAFFGQGTRLTVV.